Sequencing of this T cell receptor (beta chain) was carried out in a study of human T cells and chemical hapten exposure (dated by TCRdb to the early 2020s). The study in broad terms: For sensitization, 2% DPC in acetone was applied to an approximately 2 cm by approximately 2 cm area of upper inner arm skin. Throughout the study period of 20 to 25 weeks, patients also received therapeutic DPC doses to the scalp every week. Patch testing on the upper back used Finn chambers containing 0.01% DPC, with scoring done after 6 days according to International Contact Dermatitis Research Group standards. The mostly female patient cohort included alopecia areata with under or over 50% scalp involvement, alopecia totalis and alopecia universalis. Libraries were pooled for sequencing, and variation in per-sample TCR yields was attributed mainly to small differences in library volumes within the pool. The study tracked peripheral blood TCR repertoire changes in vivo during primary and secondary sensitization to the hapten diphenylcyclopropenone (DPC) in alopecia patients. Blood was sampled from patients pre-sensitization (week 0) and at 2, 6 and about 24 weeks after DPC sensitization. Blood for TCR sequencing was provided by twenty-nine alopecia patients at one to four time points (pre-sensitization, 2, 6 and 24 weeks).

The junction carries 10 bases between V and J, which are trimmed by 5 bases and 0 bases respectively. The CDR3 runs 15 amino acids, cysteine and phenylalanine included. Left in the record is the CDR3 DNA by itself, 45 bases read in frame from the first base. The CDR1 and CDR2 encoded by the germline V gene are SGHTA and FQGTGA. Taken with the paper, the label for time point translates to: patch test 3, about 24 weeks after DPC sensitization. In the paper's terms, the treatment or condition label means: therapeutic diphenylcyclopropenone sensitization with weekly scalp DPC. At each patch-test visit, blood was drawn before the patch test was applied. Patients were considered eligible if aged 18 to 70, diagnosed with alopecia and deemed suitable for DPC therapy, and patients were excluded if pregnant. Total RNA was isolated from unfractionated whole blood collected in Tempus Blood RNA tubes. The library was built by means of RACE. This sample was sequenced with a NextSeq 500. During library preparation, unique molecular identifiers were attached to individual cDNA molecules so that TCRs could be counted quantitatively and reproducibly. From each blood RNA sample, both TCR alpha and TCR beta chains were sequenced. For the original study's pipeline: The median number of TCRs per sample was around 96,000, ranging from about 23,224 to 700,000. V, J and CDR3 annotation of the TCR reads was carried out using the Decombinator software suite. For the PS versus PT1 abundance plots, all samples were subsampled to the same number of TCRs (28,000). TCRs were defined as expanded if absent before sensitization and observed at least eight times at the 2-week time point. TCRdb cleaned the public reads at Q25 with fastp, built clones with MiXCR and kept in-frame beta chains. Entries are consolidated by CDR3 protein sequence, retaining the most common genes and DNA. These V and J calls originate from TCRdb's pipeline instead of the authors' own analysis. The sample records under 200,000 distinct CDR3 sequences, about a quarter of which are singletons. The top ten constitute under 2.5% of the sample.

Study-level results and caveats: Significantly more large CDR3 similarity clusters were formed by expanded TCRs than by pre-sensitization or healthy control sets, consistent with antigen-driven responses. All patients had alopecia, a presumed autoimmune disease, so their immune response might differ from that of healthy individuals. After repeated subsampling, the strength of the expansion versus patch-test correlation and the threshold at which it became significant changed. Patch test score correlated positively with the number of PT1 expanded TCRs, reaching significance at thresholds 8, 16 and 32 but not at 4. The number of TCRs above 1 in 1000 frequency did not change with DPC sensitization; there was no evidence of global repertoire structure alterations.

This clonotype appeared a few times. The target of this receptor is not known. Base qualities are missing; no much larger clone stands one base away. This receptor was identified in a woman younger than 30 with alopecia areata. Some clones in this sample may be carry-over from other donors' samples. The source was whole blood, collected in connection with sensitization to the hapten diphenylcyclopropenone (DPC). The rearrangement combines TRBV7-3 with TRBJ2-2; TRBD2 is a possible D gene, resting on 7 matching bases. The CDR3 region: CASSGGASNTGELFF. The base sequence is TGTGCCAGCAGCGGGGGGGCCTCGAACACCGGGGAGCTGTTTTTT.